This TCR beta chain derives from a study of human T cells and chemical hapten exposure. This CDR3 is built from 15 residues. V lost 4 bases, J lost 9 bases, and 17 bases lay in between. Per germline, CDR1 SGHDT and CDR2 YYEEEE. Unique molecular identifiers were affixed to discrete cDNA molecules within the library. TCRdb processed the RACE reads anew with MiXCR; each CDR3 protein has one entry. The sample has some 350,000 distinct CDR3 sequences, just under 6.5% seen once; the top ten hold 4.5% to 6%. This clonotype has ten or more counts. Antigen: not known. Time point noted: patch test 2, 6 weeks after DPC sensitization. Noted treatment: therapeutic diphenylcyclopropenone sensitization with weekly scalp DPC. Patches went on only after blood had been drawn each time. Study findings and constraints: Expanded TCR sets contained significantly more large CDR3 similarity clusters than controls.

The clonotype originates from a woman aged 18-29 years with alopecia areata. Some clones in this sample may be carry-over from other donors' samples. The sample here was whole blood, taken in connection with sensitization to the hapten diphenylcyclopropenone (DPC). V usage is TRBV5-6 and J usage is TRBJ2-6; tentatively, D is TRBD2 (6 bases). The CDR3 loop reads CASSPGHAGFNVLTF. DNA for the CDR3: TGTGCCAGCAGCCCCGGACATGCGGGATTCAACGTCCTGACTTTC.